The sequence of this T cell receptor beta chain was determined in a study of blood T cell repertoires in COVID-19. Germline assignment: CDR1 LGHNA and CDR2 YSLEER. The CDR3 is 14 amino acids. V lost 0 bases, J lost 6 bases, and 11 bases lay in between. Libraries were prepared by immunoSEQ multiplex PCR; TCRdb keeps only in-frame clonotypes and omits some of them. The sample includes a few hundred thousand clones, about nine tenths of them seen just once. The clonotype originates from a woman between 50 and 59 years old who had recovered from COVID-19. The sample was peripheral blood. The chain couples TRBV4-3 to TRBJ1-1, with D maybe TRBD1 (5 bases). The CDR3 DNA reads TGCGCCAGCAGCCAAGAGAGCAGGGCAGCTGAAGCTTTCTTT. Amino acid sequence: CASSQESRAAEAFF.